Following are 18 T cell receptor beta chains from one sample sequenced in a study of blood T cell repertoires in COVID-19. Assay used: immunoSEQ multiplex PCR; TCRdb lists only in-frame clones, some missing. This sample has roughly 77,000 clones, with 80% found just once. Sequencing was carried out using peripheral blood. Receptor source: a woman in her 70s with acute or convalescent COVID-19.

This chain links TRBV19 with TRBJ2-5, with TRBD1 matching 7 bases. The junction had 6 bases not matched to a gene; V was cut back by 6 bases and J by 2 bases. The CDR3 is 14 amino acids. Germline assignment: CDR1 LNHDA and CDR2 SQIVND (reference sequence). As DNA, the CDR3 is TGTGCCAGTAGGCGACCGGGACAGCAAGAGACCCAGTACTTC. It translates to CASRRPGQQETQYF. The full variable domain, with the rest looked up from reference TRBV19 and TRBJ2-5, is DGGITQSPKYLFRKEGQNVTLSCEQNLNHDAMYWYRQDPGQGLRLIYYSQIVNDFQKGDIAEGYSVSREKKESFPLTVTSAQKNPTAFYLCASRRPGQQETQYFGPGTRLLVL.

The chain uses TRBV19 and TRBJ1-6; unclear D gene. The CDR3 sequence is 14 residues long. Per the germline V gene, CDR1 is LNHDA and CDR2 is SQIVND (reference sequence). V was clipped by 5 bases and J by 9 bases, with 14 bases between them. CDR3 amino acids: CASSLPGLGSPLHF. The CDR3 DNA follows: TGTGCCAGTAGTCTACCGGGTTTGGGTTCACCCCTCCACTTT.

The chain combines TRBV5-8 with TRBJ1-3; no clear D gene. From germline, CDR1 is SGHTS and CDR2 YDEGEE. This CDR3 has 14 residues. The ends were cut back, 7 bases at V and 0 bases at J, with 11 bases in the middle. CDR3 sequence (DNA): TGTGCCAGCGGGAGAGGGAGCTCTGGAAACACCATATATTTT. This codes for CASGRGSSGNTIYF.

This sequence joins TRBV25-1 and TRBJ2-5; no clear D. Trimming took off 4 bases at V and 5 bases at J, with 5 bases between the two ends. Germline-derived CDR1 and CDR2 are MGHDK and SYGVNS. The CDR3 consists of 11 residues. The CDR3 loop is CASSGQETQYF. In DNA, the CDR3 is TGTGCCAGCAGTGGGCAGGAGACCCAGTACTTC.

This sequence joins TRBV5-1 and TRBJ1-1; D gene uncertain. The length of the CDR3 is 13 residues. Germline V gives CDR1 SGHRS, CDR2 YFSETQ. V was shortened by 5 bases and J by 4 bases, with 12 bases between the two germline ends. As DNA, the CDR3 is TGCGCCAGCAGTTCGCGAGTTGCCACTGAAGCTTTCTTT. Its protein product is CASSSRVATEAFF.

The chain joins TRBV9 to TRBJ1-5; no firm D call. In germline, CDR1 is SGDLS, CDR2 YYNGEE. The ends were cut back, 0 bases at V and 6 bases at J, with 7 bases in the middle. The CDR3 is 13 residues long. In nucleotides, the CDR3 is TGTGCCAGCAGCGTAGCTCACGGTCAGCCCCAGCATTTT. Translation: CASSVAHGQPQHF.

This chain joins TRBV4-1 and TRBJ2-3; 8 bases are a match to TRBD2. In germline, CDR1 is MGHRA, CDR2 YSYEKL. The CDR3 is made up of 18 amino acids. After removal of 1 base from V and 0 bases from J, the junction contained 9 bases not matched to a gene. CDR3 residues: CASSQVPQIAGSTDTQYF. The CDR3 DNA is TGCGCCAGCAGCCAAGTACCCCAAATAGCGGGGAGCACAGATACGCAGTATTTT.

V usage is TRBV23-1 and J usage is TRBJ2-7; possibly TRBD1 for D (5 bases). TRBV23-1 belongs to the ORF category, with a function that is uncertain. V dropped 6 bases and J dropped 2 bases, with 14 bases sitting between them. This CDR3 has 14 residues. CDR3 sequence: CASSPPDSAYEQYF. In DNA, the CDR3 is TGCGCCAGCAGCCCCCCCGACAGTGCCTACGAGCAGTACTTC.

This clone was observed a single time. CDR3 DNA sequence: TGCGCCAGCAGCCAATCCGACAGGGGAGACTACTATGGCTACACCTTC. Its protein product is CASSQSDRGDYYGYTF. The chain couples TRBV4-1 to TRBJ1-2; 8 bases line up with TRBD1. Germline V gene data show CDR1 as MGHRA and CDR2 as YSYEKL. The CDR3 sequence is 16 residues long. V shed 2 bases, J shed 3 bases, and the junction held 8 bases outside the gene matches.

The chain carries TRBV29-1 and TRBJ1-4; 8 bases map to TRBD1. The V segment lost 5 bases and the J segment 4 bases; nucleotides outside the gene matches: 9. This CDR3 comprises 15 residues. The germline CDR1 and CDR2 sequences are SQVTM and ANQGSEA. The CDR3 DNA is TGCAGCGTTATACTAGGACAGGGCCTTAATGAAAAACTGTTTTTT. It translates to CSVILGQGLNEKLFF.

The chain joins TRBV7-9 to TRBJ2-1; 7 positions match TRBD2. Germline V gene lookup returns CDR1 SEHNR and CDR2 FQNEAQ (reference sequence). V was pared by 6 bases and J by 0 bases, with 2 bases of the junction left unmatched. The CDR3 length is 14 residues. The CDR3: CASRPGGSYNEQFF. CDR3 DNA: TGTGCCAGCAGGCCGGGGGGCTCCTACAATGAGCAGTTCTTC.

V and J are TRBV3-1 (or the pseudogene TRBV3-2) and TRBJ1-6; 7 positions agree with TRBD1. The germline CDR1 and CDR2 sequences are LGHDT and YNNKEL (reference sequence). This CDR3 is 16 amino acids long. V was clipped by 0 bases and J by 10 bases; unmatched bases: 9. CDR3 nucleotides: TGTGCCAGCAGCCAAGAACTGGGACAGCCTGGGTCACCCCTCCACTTT. It codes for CASSQELGQPGSPLHF.

In this sample, this clone turned up a few times. J is TRBJ2-7 and V is TRBV7-2, with 8 bases lining up with TRBD1. The V segment lost 4 bases and the J segment 5 bases; nucleotides outside the gene matches: 10. Per the germline V gene, CDR1 is SGHTA and CDR2 is FQGNSA. The CDR3 loop spans 15 amino acids. The CDR3 sequence: CASSSRMTGANEQYF. CDR3 coding DNA: TGTGCCAGCAGCTCTAGGATGACAGGGGCCAACGAGCAGTACTTC. The complete variable domain, with remaining parts taken from reference TRBV7-2 and TRBJ2-7, reads GAGVSQSPSNKVTEKGKDVELRCDPISGHTALYWYRQSLGQGLEFLIYFQGNSAPDKSGLPSDRFSAERTGGSVSTLTIQRTQQEDSAVYLCASSSRMTGANEQYFGPGTRLTVT.

This clone was counted only a few times. V and J are TRBV19 and TRBJ2-7; 8 bases fit TRBD1. V was clipped by 8 bases and J by 4 bases; unmatched bases: 4. CDR1 is LNHDA, CDR2 SQIVND, per germline (reference sequence). CDR3 length: 12 residues. The CDR3 is CASGQGPYEQYF. In nucleotides, the CDR3 is TGTGCCAGTGGACAGGGTCCGTACGAGCAGTACTTC.

The chain is built from TRBV5-5 and TRBJ2-1; D not resolved. The ends were cut back, 2 bases at V and 4 bases at J, with 10 bases in the middle. The germline V gene has CDR1 SGHKS and CDR2 YYEKEE (reference sequence). The CDR3 loop spans 14 amino acids. Here the CDR3 reads CASSFQEQYNEQFF. In nucleotides, the CDR3 is TGTGCCAGCAGCTTCCAGGAACAGTACAATGAGCAGTTCTTC.

This chain links TRBV9 with TRBJ1-4, with D tentatively TRBD1 (6 bases). Trimming shortened V by 0 bases and J by 8 bases, and 11 bases separated the two germline ends. Germline CDR1 reads SGDLS; CDR2 reads YYNGEE. This CDR3 is 14 amino acids long. The chain's CDR3 is CASSVGGGGEKLFF. CDR3 nucleotides: TGTGCCAGCAGCGTAGGAGGGGGGGGCGAAAAACTGTTTTTT.

The rearrangement links TRBV11-3 to TRBJ1-6; D is uncertain. V was pared by 1 base and J by 7 bases, with 11 bases between. Germline CDR1 SGHNT, CDR2 YENEEA. The CDR3 consists of 15 residues. The CDR3 region has the DNA TGTGCCAGCAGCTTAGGGGCCGGGGAAAATTCACCCCTCCACTTT. It specifies CASSLGAGENSPLHF.

The rearrangement joins TRBV11-3 to TRBJ1-1, with 7 bases aligning to TRBD1. Germline trimming cut 3 bases from V and 6 bases from J; bases unmatched to any gene: 4. Germline CDR1 and CDR2: SGHNT and YENEEA. This CDR3 spans 13 amino acids. CDR3: CASSFDRAAEAFF. The CDR3 DNA reads TGTGCCAGCAGCTTTGACAGGGCGGCTGAAGCTTTCTTT.